This T cell receptor beta chain was recovered during a study of post-analysis software for immune sequencing data. V was trimmed by 5 bases and J by 4 bases, leaving 17 bases between them. The CDR3 runs to 15 residues. Germline lookup yields CDR1 SGHTA and CDR2 FQGNSA. About this clonotype itself: Its cognate antigen is unknown.

Every TCR beta cDNA library bore unique molecular identifiers. TCRdb redid the calling of the PCR reads with MiXCR, one entry per CDR3 protein. The sample gives about 400,000 distinct CDR3 sequences, 30% to 45% of which show up once; around an eighth is in the top ten. Study-wide results and caveats: The five TRBV segments detected at higher frequency in patients than in controls included TRBV5-6, TRBV5-1 and TRBV20-1.

The sequencing sample was made of blood. This rearrangement joins TRBV7-2 to TRBJ2-5, with D perhaps given as TRBD1 or TRBD2 (6 bases each). This sequence was found in a girl aged 10 to 17 with multiple sclerosis. CDR3 in amino acids: CASSPPRGVPETQYF. As DNA, the CDR3 is TGTGCCAGCAGCCCCCCTAGGGGGGTCCCAGAGACCCAGTACTTC.